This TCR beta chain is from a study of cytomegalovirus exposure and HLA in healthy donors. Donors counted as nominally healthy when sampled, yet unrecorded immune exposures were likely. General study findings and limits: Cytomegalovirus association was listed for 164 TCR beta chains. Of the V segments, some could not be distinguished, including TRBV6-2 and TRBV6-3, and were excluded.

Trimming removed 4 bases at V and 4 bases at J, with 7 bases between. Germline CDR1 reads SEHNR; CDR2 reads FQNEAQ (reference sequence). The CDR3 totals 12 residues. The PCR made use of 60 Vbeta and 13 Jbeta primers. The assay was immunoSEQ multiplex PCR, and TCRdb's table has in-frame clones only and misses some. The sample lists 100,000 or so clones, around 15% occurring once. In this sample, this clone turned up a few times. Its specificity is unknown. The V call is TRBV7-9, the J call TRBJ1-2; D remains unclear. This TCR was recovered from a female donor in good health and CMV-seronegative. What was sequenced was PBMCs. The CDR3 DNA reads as TGTGCCAGCAGCTCCAGTCCCTATGGCTACACCTTC. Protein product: CASSSSPYGYTF.